This T cell receptor beta chain originates from a study of cytomegalovirus exposure and HLA in healthy donors. As regards this clone: Its target is unknown.

Study outcomes and limitations: Based on reports, TCR beta sequences accurately predicted HLA-A and HLA-B alleles for most subjects. Productive rates of about 87% or about 30% were seen for most TCR beta V segments in an earlier analysis. Reported performance of the classifier showed diagnosis of cytomegalovirus status with high specificity and sensitivity.

This PCR relied on a set of 60 Vbeta primers and 13 Jbeta primers. Some clones are missing from TCRdb's copy, which holds only in-frame ones; the method was immunoSEQ multiplex PCR. The table includes about 86,000 clones, more than 65% detected once. Trimming stripped 7 bases from V and 2 bases from J, with 14 bases between. The CDR3 is 13 amino acids. Per germline, CDR1 SQVTM and CDR2 ANQGSEA. The receptor was isolated from a man aged 60 to 69 in good health and CMV-seronegative. J is TRBJ1-2 and V is TRBV29-1, with a possible D match to TRBD1 (5 bases). Input material: PBMCs. The CDR3 DNA sequence: TGCAGCGCTCTCGACAGAATCAACTATGGCTACACCTTC. Translation: CSALDRINYGYTF.